These 18 T cell receptor beta chains were all obtained from the same sample, sequenced in a study of CD8 T cells in ankylosing spondylitis. Overall study results and limits: Seemingly characteristic of ankylosing spondylitis blood was a TCR beta motif consisting of roughly 8 highly homologous variants.

These receptors lack a known antigen. TCRdb called the 5' RACE reads again in MiXCR, with one record for every CDR3 protein. The table has about 800,000 distinct CDR3 sequences, roughly 10% seen once. Sequencing used blood, either unsorted or a sorted T cell fraction (not recorded which). The receptor source for this set is a male donor with ankylosing spondylitis.

This clonotype was recorded a few times. The chain employs TRBV5-1 and TRBJ2-5; D gene unclear. The CDR3 has 15 residues. Germline CDR1 SGHRS, CDR2 YFSETQ. Trimming took off 0 bases at V and 1 base at J, with 10 bases between the two ends. The CDR3, as DNA: TGCGCCAGCAGCTTGGCCGGCAGCCCCCAAGAGACCCAGTACTTC. It specifies CASSLAGSPQETQYF.

In this sample, this clonotype turned up a few times. This CDR3 is CASSLDSTPGDNTGELFF. The CDR3 bases are TGTGCCAGCAGCTTAGATTCCACCCCGGGGGATAACACCGGGGAGCTGTTTTTT. The chain carries TRBV7-8 and TRBJ2-2; possible D gene TRBD2, 6 bases. The length of the CDR3 is 18 residues. Between the trimmed V and J ends, which lost 1 base and 2 bases, there was a span of 17 bases. In germline, CDR1 is SGHVS, CDR2 FQNEAQ.

The chain is built from TRBV20-1 and TRBJ2-5; D not resolved. Trimming took 1 base from V and 5 from J, leaving 11 bases between them. The CDR3 loop spans 13 amino acids. Germline lookup yields CDR1 DFQATT and CDR2 SNEGSKA (reference sequence). CDR3 sequence reads: CSARGPARETQYF. In DNA form, the CDR3 reads TGCAGTGCTAGAGGCCCAGCGCGGGAGACCCAGTACTTC.

This clonotype was recorded a few times. The V and J genes are TRBV12-3 or TRBV12-4 and TRBJ1-3; no reliable D call. The V and J ends lost 8 bases and 0 bases respectively, with 8 bases between them. This CDR3 spans 13 amino acids. The CDR3 here is CASDPPSGNTIYF. The CDR3, as DNA: TGTGCCAGCGATCCGCCCTCTGGAAACACCATATATTTT.

The sample holds one count of this clonotype. V usage is TRBV5-1 and J usage is TRBJ2-3, with 8 nucleotides matching TRBD1. CDR3 length: 15 residues. Germline values: CDR1 SGHRS, CDR2 YFSETQ. Losses at the gene ends were 2 bases for V and 4 bases for J; bases not matched to a gene: 6. The CDR3 sequence is CASSFGQGTPDTQYF. The CDR3 DNA is TGCGCCAGCAGCTTTGGACAGGGTACTCCAGATACGCAGTATTTT.

The rearrangement links TRBV6-2 or TRBV6-3 to TRBJ2-1; D assignment may be TRBD1 or TRBD2 (5 bases each). Trimming removed 4 bases from V and 7 bases from J, with 20 bases in between. Germline CDR1 reads MNHEY; CDR2 reads SVGEGT. The CDR3 is made up of 16 amino acids. The CDR3 sequence: CASSSLRGPWGNEQFF. CDR3 DNA sequence: TGTGCCAGCAGTTCCTTACGGGGACCTTGGGGGAATGAGCAGTTCTTC.

The V and J genes are TRBV12-3 or TRBV12-4 and TRBJ2-2, with 7 nucleotides matching TRBD2. J was trimmed by 1 base and V by 3 bases; bases with no gene match: 5. This CDR3 contains 16 residues. The CDR3 DNA reads TGTGCCAGCAGTTTGGGGAGCGGGGTGAACACCGGGGAGCTGTTTTTT. Its translation: CASSLGSGVNTGELFF.

The CDR3 DNA is TGTGCCAGCAGTTTAACCTTGGTGGGGACCCAGTACTTC. It encodes CASSLTLVGTQYF. This chain links TRBV27 with TRBJ2-5; D remains unclear. CDR3 length equals 13 residues. Trimming took off 2 bases at V and 7 bases at J, with 11 bases between the two ends. The germline V gene has CDR1 MNHEY and CDR2 SMNVEV (reference sequence).

DNA of the CDR3: TGCGCCAGCAGCCTCCCCGAGCTGAGCGGGAGAAAGACCCAGTACTTC. Protein sequence: CASSLPELSGRKTQYF. This rearrangement joins TRBV5-1 to TRBJ2-5, with 8 bases identical to TRBD2. This CDR3 has 16 amino acids. Per the germline V gene, CDR1 is SGHRS and CDR2 is YFSETQ. Trimming removed 4 bases from V and 6 bases from J; junction bases left unmatched: 14. The whole variable domain, filled in from reference TRBV5-1 and TRBJ2-5, reads KAGVTQTPRYLIKTRGQQVTLSCSPISGHRSVSWYQQTPGQGLQFLFEYFSETQRNKGNFPGRFSGRQFSNSRSEMNVSTLELGDSALYLCASSLPELSGRKTQYFGPGTRLLVL.

V gene TRBV18 combines with J gene TRBJ1-5, with unresolved D. The germline V gene encodes CDR1 KGHSH and CDR2 LQKENI. This CDR3 spans 15 amino acids. The V end lost 6 bases, the J end lost 2 bases, and 14 bases lay between the germline ends. The CDR3: CASSPAVSGNQPQHF. For the CDR3, the DNA is TGTGCCAGCTCCCCGGCGGTTTCGGGCAATCAGCCCCAGCATTTT.

This clonotype was seen at least ten times. The chain uses TRBV6-2 or TRBV6-3 and TRBJ2-2; no firm D call. In germline, CDR1 is MNHEY, CDR2 SVGEGT. The V end lost 6 bases, the J end lost 10 bases, and 12 bases lay between the germline ends. The CDR3 is 12 amino acids. CDR3 DNA: TGTGCCAGCAGCTCCCGTTTAGAGGAGCTGTTTTTT. Its translation is CASSSRLEELFF.

Only a few counts were recorded for this clonotype. This CDR3 reads CASSLAEVPHEKLFF. In nucleotides, the CDR3 is TGTGCCAGCAGCTTAGCGGAGGTGCCCCATGAAAAACTGTTTTTT. V gene TRBV7-8 combines with J gene TRBJ1-4; D unclear. The CDR3 totals 15 residues. The germline V gene has CDR1 SGHVS and CDR2 FQNEAQ. Between the trimmed V and J ends, which lost 0 bases and 6 bases, there was a span of 11 bases.

The rearrangement uses TRBV4-2 and TRBJ2-7; 13 bases agree with TRBD2. The CDR3 spans 17 residues. With V trimmed by 1 base and J by 4 bases, 7 bases remained unmatched. From germline, CDR1 is LGHNA and CDR2 YNFKEQ. In DNA form, the CDR3 reads TGTGCCAGCAGCCAAGTGGGGACTAGCGGGAATTCGTACGAGCAGTACTTC. It specifies CASSQVGTSGNSYEQYF.

The chain joins TRBV5-1 to TRBJ2-7; a weak D match, TRBD1 (6 bases). The CDR3 covers 15 residues. Trimming removed 2 bases at V and 6 bases at J, with 18 bases between. Germline CDR1 is SGHRS and CDR2 is YFSETQ. The CDR3 here is CASSFYRVGWSEQYF. CDR3 nucleotides: TGCGCCAGCAGCTTCTACAGGGTGGGGTGGAGCGAGCAGTACTTC.

The chain couples TRBV20-1 to TRBJ2-1; TRBD1 matches at 7 bases. Germline V lookup: CDR1 DFQATT, CDR2 SNEGSKA (reference sequence). This CDR3 contains 17 residues. J was trimmed by 3 bases and V by 5 bases; bases with no gene match: 16. CDR3 region: CSAPTGRLETLYNEQFF. DNA for the CDR3: TGCAGTGCTCCGACAGGGCGACTTGAAACACTCTACAATGAGCAGTTCTTC.

J is TRBJ2-2 and V is TRBV6-1, with D perhaps TRBD2 (7 bases). Germline assignment: CDR1 MNHNS and CDR2 SASEGT. The CDR3 length is 17 residues. V lost 2 bases, J lost 0 bases, and 13 bases lay in between. CDR3 region: CASSELGGPANTGELFF. DNA for the CDR3: TGTGCCAGCAGTGAATTGGGGGGGCCGGCGAACACCGGGGAGCTGTTTTTT.

In this sample, this clonotype turned up many times. The chain links TRBV11-2 to TRBJ1-6; D is unresolved. CDR1 is SGHAT, CDR2 FQNNGV, per germline. The length of the CDR3 is 16 residues. Trimming took 5 bases from V and 10 from J, leaving 21 bases between them. The CDR3 protein is CASSPRTKWRWSPLHF. The CDR3 nucleotides are TGTGCCAGCAGCCCTAGGACTAAATGGAGATGGTCACCCCTCCACTTT.

The table lists this clonotype with many counts. The chain links TRBV4-1 to TRBJ2-1; unclear D gene. Trimming took off 0 bases at V and 16 bases at J, with 16 bases between the two ends. Germline-derived CDR1 and CDR2 are MGHRA and YSYEKL. The CDR3 extends over 13 amino acids. CDR3 protein: CASSQDRATTEFF. In nucleotides, the CDR3 is TGCGCCAGCAGCCAAGATAGGGCGACGACGGAATTCTTC.